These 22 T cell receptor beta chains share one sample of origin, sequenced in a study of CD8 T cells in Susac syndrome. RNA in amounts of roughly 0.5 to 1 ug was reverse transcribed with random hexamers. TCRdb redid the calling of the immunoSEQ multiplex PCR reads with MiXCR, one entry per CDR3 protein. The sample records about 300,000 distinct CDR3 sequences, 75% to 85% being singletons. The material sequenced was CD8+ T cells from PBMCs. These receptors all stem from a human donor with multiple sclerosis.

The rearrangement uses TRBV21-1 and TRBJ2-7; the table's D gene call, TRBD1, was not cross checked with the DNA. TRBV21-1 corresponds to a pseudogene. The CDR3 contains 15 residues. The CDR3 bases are TGTGCCAGCAGGGGACCGCTTGAGGCAGCCTACGAGCAGTACTTC. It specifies CASRGPLEAAYEQYF.

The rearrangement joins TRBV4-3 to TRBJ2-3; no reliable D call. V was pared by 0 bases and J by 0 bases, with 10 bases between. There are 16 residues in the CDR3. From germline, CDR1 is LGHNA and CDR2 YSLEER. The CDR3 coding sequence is TGCGCCAGCAGCCAAGAACGGTTCACTAGCACAGATACGCAGTATTTT. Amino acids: CASSQERFTSTDTQYF.

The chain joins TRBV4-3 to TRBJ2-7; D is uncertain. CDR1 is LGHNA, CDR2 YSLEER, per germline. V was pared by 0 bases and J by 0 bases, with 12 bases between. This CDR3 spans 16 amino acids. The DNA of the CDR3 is TGCGCCAGCAGCCAAGATCTCGGGCTAAACTCCTACGAGCAGTACTTC. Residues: CASSQDLGLNSYEQYF.

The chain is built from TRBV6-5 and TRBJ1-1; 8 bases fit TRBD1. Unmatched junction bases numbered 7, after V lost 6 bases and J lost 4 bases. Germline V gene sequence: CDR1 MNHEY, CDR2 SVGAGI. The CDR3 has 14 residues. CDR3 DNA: TGTGCCAGCAGCTCAGGGGGCCGGGGCACTGAAGCTTTCTTT. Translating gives CASSSGGRGTEAFF.

The CDR3 sequence: CASSYLPTGVIADTQYF. The CDR3 coding sequence is TGTGCCAGCAGTTACCTACCGACAGGGGTCATTGCAGATACGCAGTATTTT. The rearrangement uses TRBV6-5 and TRBJ2-3; 8 nucleotides agree with TRBD1. The CDR3 loop spans 17 amino acids. The germline V gene has CDR1 MNHEY and CDR2 SVGAGI. V dropped 2 bases and J dropped 4; count of bases not matched to a gene: 11.

The CDR3 nucleotides are TGCAGTGCTAGAGAGCACAGGGAGAGAGGGACCCAGTACTTC. Protein: CSAREHRERGTQYF. This chain links TRBV20-1 with TRBJ2-5, with D possibly TRBD1 on 6 matching bases. Germline V gives CDR1 DFQATT, CDR2 SNEGSKA (reference sequence). The CDR3 extends over 14 amino acids. V was pared by 0 bases and J by 7 bases, with 15 bases between.

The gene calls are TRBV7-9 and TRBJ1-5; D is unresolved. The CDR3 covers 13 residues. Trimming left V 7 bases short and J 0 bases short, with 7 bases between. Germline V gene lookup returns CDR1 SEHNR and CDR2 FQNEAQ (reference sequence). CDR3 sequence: CASTGRSNQPQHF. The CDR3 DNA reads TGTGCCAGCACCGGGCGTAGCAATCAGCCCCAGCATTTT.

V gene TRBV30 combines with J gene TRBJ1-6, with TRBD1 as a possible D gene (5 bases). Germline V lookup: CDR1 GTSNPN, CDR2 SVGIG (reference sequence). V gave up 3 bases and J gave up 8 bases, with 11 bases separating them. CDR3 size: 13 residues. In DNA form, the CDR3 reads TGTGCCTGGAGAGGGACGGGGGATTCACCCCTCCACTTT. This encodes CAWRGTGDSPLHF.

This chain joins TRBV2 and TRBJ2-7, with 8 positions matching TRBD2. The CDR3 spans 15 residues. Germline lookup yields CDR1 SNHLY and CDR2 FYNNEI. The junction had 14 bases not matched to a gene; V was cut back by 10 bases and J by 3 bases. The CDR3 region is CAKTLPGTRSYEQYF. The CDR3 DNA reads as TGTGCCAAAACCCTCCCGGGGACTAGAAGCTACGAGCAGTACTTC. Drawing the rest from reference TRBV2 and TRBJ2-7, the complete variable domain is EPEVTQTPSHQVTQMGQEVILRCVPISNHLYFYWYRQILGQKVEFLVSFYNNEISEKSEIFDDQFSVERPDGSNFTLKIRSTKLEDSAMYFCAKTLPGTRSYEQYFGPGTRLTVT.

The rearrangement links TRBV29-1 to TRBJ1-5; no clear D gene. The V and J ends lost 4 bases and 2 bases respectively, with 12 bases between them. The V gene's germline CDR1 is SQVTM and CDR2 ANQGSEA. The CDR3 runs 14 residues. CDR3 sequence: CSVVLWGGNQPQHF. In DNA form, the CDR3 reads TGCAGCGTTGTTTTGTGGGGTGGCAATCAGCCCCAGCATTTT.

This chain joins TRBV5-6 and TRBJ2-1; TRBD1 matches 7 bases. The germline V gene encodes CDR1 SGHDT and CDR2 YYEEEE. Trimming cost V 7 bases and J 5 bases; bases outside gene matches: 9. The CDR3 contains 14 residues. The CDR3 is CASFPRTGNNEQFF. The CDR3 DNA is TGTGCCAGCTTCCCTCGGACAGGTAACAATGAGCAGTTCTTC.

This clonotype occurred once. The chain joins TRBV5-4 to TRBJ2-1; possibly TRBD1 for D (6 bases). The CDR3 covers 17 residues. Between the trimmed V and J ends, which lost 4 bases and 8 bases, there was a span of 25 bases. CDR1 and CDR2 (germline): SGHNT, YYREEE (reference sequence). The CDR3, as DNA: TGTGCCAGCAGCCAGCATAACCGGGACATAGCCGTCGATGAGCAGTTCTTC. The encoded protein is CASSQHNRDIAVDEQFF. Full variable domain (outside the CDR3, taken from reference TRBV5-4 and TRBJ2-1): ETGVTQSPTHLIKTRGQQVTLRCSSQSGHNTVSWYQQALGQGPQFIFQYYREEENGRGNFPPRFSGLQFPNYSSELNVNALELDDSALYLCASSQHNRDIAVDEQFFGPGTRLTVL.

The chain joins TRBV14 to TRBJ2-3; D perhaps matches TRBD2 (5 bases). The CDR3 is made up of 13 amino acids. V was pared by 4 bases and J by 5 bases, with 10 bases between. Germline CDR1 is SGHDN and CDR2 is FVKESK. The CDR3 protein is CASSLPAGDTQYF. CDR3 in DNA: TGTGCCAGCAGCCTCCCGGCGGGAGATACGCAGTATTTT.

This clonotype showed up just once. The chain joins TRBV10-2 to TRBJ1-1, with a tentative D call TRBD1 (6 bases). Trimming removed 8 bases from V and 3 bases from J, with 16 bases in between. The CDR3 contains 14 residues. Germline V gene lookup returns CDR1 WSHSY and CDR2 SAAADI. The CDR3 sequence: CASAHQGTDTEAFF. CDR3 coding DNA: TGCGCCAGCGCCCACCAGGGGACGGACACTGAAGCTTTCTTT.

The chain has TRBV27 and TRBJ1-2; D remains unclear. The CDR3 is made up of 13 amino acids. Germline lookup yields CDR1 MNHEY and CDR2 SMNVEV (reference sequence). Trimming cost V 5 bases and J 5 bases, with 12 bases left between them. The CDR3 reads CASSPGSSYGYTF. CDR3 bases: TGTGCCAGCAGTCCCGGGAGTTCATATGGCTACACCTTC.

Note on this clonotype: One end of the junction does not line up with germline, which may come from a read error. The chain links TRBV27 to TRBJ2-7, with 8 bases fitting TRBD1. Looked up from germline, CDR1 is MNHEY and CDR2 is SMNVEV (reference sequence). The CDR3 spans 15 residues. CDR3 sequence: CASSLAGGSSYERYF. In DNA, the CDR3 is TGTGCCAGCAGTCTCGCAGGGGGCTCCTCCTACGAGCGGTACTTC.

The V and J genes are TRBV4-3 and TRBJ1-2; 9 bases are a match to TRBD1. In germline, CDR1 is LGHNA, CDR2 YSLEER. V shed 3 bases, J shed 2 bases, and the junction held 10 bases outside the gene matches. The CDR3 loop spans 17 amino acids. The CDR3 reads CASSQDRDREINYGYTF. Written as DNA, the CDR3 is TGCGCCAGCAGCCAGGACCGGGACAGGGAAATAAACTATGGCTACACCTTC.

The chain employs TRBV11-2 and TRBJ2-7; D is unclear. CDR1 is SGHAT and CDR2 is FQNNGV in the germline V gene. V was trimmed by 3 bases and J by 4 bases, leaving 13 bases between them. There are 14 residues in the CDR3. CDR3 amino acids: CASSFSALIYEQYF. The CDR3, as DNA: TGTGCCAGCAGCTTTTCCGCCCTGATTTACGAGCAGTACTTC.

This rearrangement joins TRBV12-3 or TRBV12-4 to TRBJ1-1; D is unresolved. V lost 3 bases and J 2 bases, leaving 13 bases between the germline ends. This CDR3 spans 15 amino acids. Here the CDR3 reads CASSFGAGFNTEAFF. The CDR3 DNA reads TGTGCCAGCAGTTTTGGCGCTGGGTTTAACACTGAAGCTTTCTTT.

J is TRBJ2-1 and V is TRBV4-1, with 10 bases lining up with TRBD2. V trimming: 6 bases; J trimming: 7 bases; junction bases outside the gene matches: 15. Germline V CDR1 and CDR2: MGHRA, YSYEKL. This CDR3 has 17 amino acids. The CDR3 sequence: CASSPDLLAGLRNEQFF. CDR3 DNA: TGCGCCAGCAGTCCAGACTTACTAGCGGGGTTGAGAAATGAGCAGTTCTTC.

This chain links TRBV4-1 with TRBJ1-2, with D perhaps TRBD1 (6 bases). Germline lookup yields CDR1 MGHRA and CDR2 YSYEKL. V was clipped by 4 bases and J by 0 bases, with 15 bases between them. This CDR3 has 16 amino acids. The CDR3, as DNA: TGCGCCAGCAGCCCAGGAGGGGGTGACGCTAACTATGGCTACACCTTC. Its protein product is CASSPGGGDANYGYTF.

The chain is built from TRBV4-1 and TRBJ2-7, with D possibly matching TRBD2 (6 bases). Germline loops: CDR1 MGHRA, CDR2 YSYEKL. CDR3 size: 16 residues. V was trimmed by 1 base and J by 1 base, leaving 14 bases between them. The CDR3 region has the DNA TGCGCCAGCAGCCAAGTAGGAGGGAGTGGTTCCTACGAGCAGTACTTC. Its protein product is CASSQVGGSGSYEQYF.